One sample yielded the 22 T cell receptor beta chains listed below, sequenced in a study of blood T cell repertoires in COVID-19. Produced via immunoSEQ multiplex PCR; TCRdb's table is partial and in-frame only. The data show some 220,000 clones, with roughly 88% seen just once and 9.7% held by the top ten. Sequenced sample: peripheral blood. The receptors were gathered from a man in his fifties or sixties with active or convalescent COVID-19.

The rearrangement uses TRBV7-9 and TRBJ2-2; 10 bases match TRBD1. Germline V lookup: CDR1 SEHNR, CDR2 FQNEAQ (reference sequence). V gave up 6 bases and J gave up 6 bases; unmatched junction bases: 7. This CDR3 is built from 15 residues. In DNA, the CDR3 is TGTGCCAGCAGTTCCGACAGGGGGCAAGCCGGGGAGCTGTTTTTT. Protein sequence: CASSSDRGQAGELFF.

This rearrangement joins TRBV3-1 (or the pseudogene TRBV3-2) to TRBJ1-4; a weak D match, TRBD1 (6 bases). Germline V gene data show CDR1 as LGHDT and CDR2 as YNNKEL (reference sequence). The CDR3 loop spans 16 amino acids. The V end lost 7 bases, the J end lost 5 bases, and 20 bases lay between the germline ends. The CDR3 loop reads CASKAGQRLNNEKLFF. As DNA, the CDR3 is TGTGCCAGCAAGGCAGGACAGAGACTTAACAATGAAAAACTGTTTTTT.

The V and J genes are TRBV4-3 and TRBJ2-3; 15 nucleotides match TRBD2. Trimming took 4 bases from V and 3 from J; bases not matched to a gene: 2. The CDR3 spans 16 residues. The germline V gene has CDR1 LGHNA and CDR2 YSLEER. The CDR3: CASSPGLAGGTDTQYF. DNA of the CDR3: TGCGCCAGCAGCCCGGGACTAGCGGGAGGAACAGATACGCAGTATTTT.

This clone has a single count. The V gene is TRBV5-1, the J gene TRBJ2-2, with 8 nucleotides matching TRBD1. V dropped 1 base and J dropped 7; count of bases not matched to a gene: 9. The CDR3 covers 16 residues. Germline V lookup: CDR1 SGHRS, CDR2 YFSETQ. CDR3: CASSLTGTGESGELFF. CDR3 in DNA: TGCGCCAGCAGCTTGACCGGGACAGGTGAAAGCGGGGAGCTGTTTTTT.

The chain recombines TRBV4-3 with TRBJ1-1, with D unclear. The CDR3 is 13 residues long. V dropped 4 bases and J dropped 7 bases, with 13 bases sitting between them. Germline CDR1 is LGHNA and CDR2 is YSLEER. CDR3 residues: CASSPRRADEAFF. CDR3 DNA: TGCGCCAGCAGCCCCCGGCGGGCGGATGAAGCTTTCTTT.

The chain uses TRBV5-4 and TRBJ2-5, with D possibly TRBD1 on 5 matching bases. Germline values: CDR1 SGHNT, CDR2 YYREEE (reference sequence). The CDR3 consists of 13 residues. V was clipped by 0 bases and J by 5 bases, with 8 bases between them. CDR3 coding DNA: TGTGCCAGCAGCTTGGTTGGGGCGGAGACCCAGTACTTC. Its protein product is CASSLVGAETQYF.

A note on this clone: Other DNA sequences within the sample encode an identical CDR3. The chain uses TRBV12-3 or TRBV12-4 and TRBJ2-7, with 8 bases identical to TRBD1. This CDR3 comprises 13 residues. V lost 5 bases, J lost 3 bases, and 3 bases stayed unmatched. This CDR3 reads CASSGQGSYEQYF. CDR3 in DNA: TGTGCCAGCAGTGGACAGGGTAGCTACGAGCAGTACTTC.

This chain connects TRBV21-1 to TRBJ1-5. TRBV21-1 is tagged as a pseudogene. The CDR3 sequence is 15 residues long. The CDR3, as DNA: TGTGCCAGCGCTAAGGTGACTAGGGGAGGTCAGCCCCAGCATTTT. This encodes CASAKVTRGGQPQHF.

The V and J genes are TRBV19 and TRBJ1-1; D unresolved. With 4 bases removed from V and 3 bases from J, the gap between germline ends came to 12 bases. The CDR3 is made up of 14 amino acids. Germline assignment: CDR1 LNHDA and CDR2 SQIVND (reference sequence). This CDR3 reads CASSKPTRHTEAFF. The CDR3 coding sequence is TGTGCCAGTAGTAAGCCGACTCGACACACTGAAGCTTTCTTT.

The chain joins TRBV15 to TRBJ2-1, with TRBD1 matching 7 bases. Germline CDR1 and CDR2: LNHNV and YYDKDF (reference sequence). V shed 1 base, J shed 3 bases, and the junction held 3 bases outside the gene matches. The CDR3 is 15 residues long. The CDR3 protein is CATSRAPGGYNEQFF. The CDR3 DNA follows: TGTGCCACCAGCAGAGCGCCAGGGGGCTACAATGAGCAGTTCTTC.

The V call is TRBV28, the J call TRBJ1-3; no definite D call. In germline, CDR1 is MDHEN, CDR2 SYDVKM. Trimming left V 7 bases short and J 1 base short, with 8 bases between. The CDR3 spans 13 residues. The CDR3 nucleotides read TGTGCCAGCAATAGAGTATCTGGAAACACCATATATTTT. It translates to CASNRVSGNTIYF.

The chain has TRBV28 and TRBJ1-1, with 8 nucleotides matching TRBD1. V lost 6 bases, J lost 1 base, and 10 bases stayed unmatched. The CDR3 contains 16 residues. The germline CDR1 and CDR2 sequences are MDHEN and SYDVKM. Here the CDR3 reads CASRGTSGTGNTEAFF. In DNA form, the CDR3 reads TGTGCCAGCAGGGGAACCTCCGGGACAGGGAACACTGAAGCTTTCTTT.

This chain connects TRBV4-3 to TRBJ2-1; 12 bases fit TRBD2. CDR3 length: 17 amino acids. CDR1 and CDR2 (germline): LGHNA, YSLEER. The ends lost 2 bases at V and 12 bases at J; junction bases unmatched: 14. The CDR3 sequence: CASSQSLTSGGPSAQFF. As DNA, the CDR3 is TGCGCCAGCAGCCAATCTTTGACTAGCGGGGGCCCCTCCGCGCAGTTCTTC.

The genes are TRBV4-1 and TRBJ2-1; weak D call: TRBD2 (6 bases). V was pared by 3 bases and J by 4 bases, with 16 bases between. The CDR3 consists of 16 residues. CDR1 and CDR2 from the germline V gene are MGHRA and YSYEKL. The CDR3 region has the DNA TGCGCCAGCAGCCAGTCGTCGGGGGATTTTTACAATGAGCAGTTCTTC. Translating it yields CASSQSSGDFYNEQFF.

The chain combines TRBV27 with TRBJ1-4; 7 positions agree with TRBD1. Losses at the gene ends were 8 bases for V and 5 bases for J; bases not matched to a gene: 2. This CDR3 comprises 12 residues. CDR1 is MNHEY and CDR2 is SMNVEV in the germline V gene (reference sequence). CDR3 loop: CASRDRNEKLFF. Here the CDR3 DNA reads TGTGCCAGCCGGGACAGAAATGAAAAACTGTTTTTT.

The genes are TRBV18 and TRBJ2-3, with 8 nucleotides matching TRBD2. Trimming took 5 bases from V and 0 from J; bases not matched to a gene: 13. CDR1 and CDR2 from the germline V gene are KGHSH and LQKENI. The CDR3 sequence is 18 residues long. In nucleotides, the CDR3 is TGTGCCAGCTCAGACCCACTACTAGGCGGGGGGAGCACAGATACGCAGTATTTT. Protein sequence: CASSDPLLGGGSTDTQYF.

The rearrangement uses TRBV29-1 and TRBJ1-2, with TRBD1 as a possible D gene (5 bases). The CDR3 covers 16 residues. V dropped 0 bases and J dropped 2 bases, with 16 bases sitting between them. Looked up from germline, CDR1 is SQVTM and CDR2 is ANQGSEA. CDR3 residues: CSVEDPAGMKNYGYTF. The CDR3 bases are TGCAGCGTTGAAGATCCGGCAGGGATGAAGAACTATGGCTACACCTTC. The full variable domain, in which reference TRBV29-1 and TRBJ1-2 provide the parts outside the CDR3, is SAVISQKPSRDICQRGTSLTIQCQVDSQVTMMFWYRQQPGQSLTLIATANQGSEATYESGFVIDKFPISRPNLTFSTLTVSNMSPEDSSIYLCSVEDPAGMKNYGYTFGSGTRLTVV.

This chain connects TRBV7-2 to TRBJ1-1; 11 bases align to TRBD1. Germline loops: CDR1 SGHTA, CDR2 FQGNSA. The CDR3 covers 15 residues. The V and J ends lost 3 bases and 5 bases, in that order; junction bases with no gene match: 5. CDR3 sequence (DNA): TGTGCCAGCAGCTTTACCGGGACAGGGGGAACTGAAGCTTTCTTT. Protein product: CASSFTGTGGTEAFF.

In its sample, this clone was seen a few times. The V call is TRBV5-1, the J call TRBJ1-1, with D possibly being TRBD1 (6 bases). Germline-derived CDR1 and CDR2 are SGHRS and YFSETQ. The CDR3 covers 16 residues. Trimming cost V 1 base and J 0 bases, with 13 bases left between them. The CDR3 protein is CASSLSDNRVNTEAFF. In DNA form, the CDR3 reads TGCGCCAGCAGCTTGTCGGATAACAGGGTGAACACTGAAGCTTTCTTT.

The chain links TRBV7-6 to TRBJ2-1, with 11 bases lining up with TRBD2. CDR1 and CDR2 (germline): SGHVS, FNYEAQ. The length of the CDR3 is 15 residues. Trimming took 5 bases from V and 4 from J; bases not matched to a gene: 4. Here the CDR3 reads CASSGLAGRYNEQFF. CDR3 sequence (DNA): TGTGCCAGCAGCGGACTAGCGGGCCGATACAATGAGCAGTTCTTC.

The chain combines TRBV9 with TRBJ2-3, with 8 positions matching TRBD2. This CDR3 has 16 amino acids. After removal of 0 bases from V and 1 base from J, the junction contained 4 bases not matched to a gene. Germline V lookup: CDR1 SGDLS, CDR2 YYNGEE. The chain's CDR3 is CASSVDNGGGTDTQYF. For the CDR3, the DNA is TGTGCCAGCAGCGTAGATAACGGGGGGGGCACAGATACGCAGTATTTT.

The J gene is TRBJ2-7, the V gene TRBV6-1; 8 nucleotides match TRBD1. Per germline, CDR1 MNHNS and CDR2 SASEGT. The CDR3 has 15 amino acids. V lost 0 bases to trimming and J lost 6 bases; unmatched junction nucleotides: 7. As DNA, the CDR3 is TGTGCCAGCAGTGAAGCTGGACAGGGACGCCCCGAGCAGTACTTC. This encodes CASSEAGQGRPEQYF.